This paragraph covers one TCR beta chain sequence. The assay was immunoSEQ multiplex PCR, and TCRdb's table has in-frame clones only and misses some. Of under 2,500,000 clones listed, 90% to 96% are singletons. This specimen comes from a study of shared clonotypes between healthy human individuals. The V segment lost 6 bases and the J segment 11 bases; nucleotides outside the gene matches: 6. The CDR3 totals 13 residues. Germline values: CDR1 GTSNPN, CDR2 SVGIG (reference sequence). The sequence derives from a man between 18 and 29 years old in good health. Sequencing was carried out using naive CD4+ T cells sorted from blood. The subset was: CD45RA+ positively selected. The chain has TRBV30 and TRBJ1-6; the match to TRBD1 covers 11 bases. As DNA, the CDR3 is TGTGCCTGTACCGGGACAGGGGGTCCACCCCTCCACTTT. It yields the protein CACTGTGGPPLHF.